This TCR beta chain was captured in a study of human T cells and chemical hapten exposure. Study-level results: High-frequency TCRs, those above 1 in 1000, stayed the same after DPC sensitization.

This clonotype was recorded many times. Its antigen is as yet unknown. Per the original methods: TCR counts had a median of about 100,000 per sample and spanned roughly 23,224 to 690,600. MiXCR was run by TCRdb on the RACE reads, yielding one entry per CDR3 protein. The authors' filters were not applied to this entry. The table shows fewer than 350,000 distinct CDR3 sequences, with approximately 8% occurring only once. CDR3 length: 12 residues. Trimming removed 4 bases from V and 6 bases from J, with 9 bases in between. From germline, CDR1 is MNHEY and CDR2 SVGEGT. Time point meaning: pre-sensitization, week 0. Treatment in this sample: therapeutic diphenylcyclopropenone sensitization with weekly scalp DPC. The starting material, unfractionated whole blood, was used for total RNA extraction.

This clonotype was obtained from a man between 18 and 35 years old with alopecia areata. Some clones in this sample may be carry-over from other donors' samples. The chain couples TRBV6-2 or TRBV6-3 to TRBJ2-5; TRBD2 might be the D (7 bases). The input for sequencing was whole blood, taken in connection with sensitization to the hapten diphenylcyclopropenone (DPC). CDR3 protein: CASSWGGQTQYF. DNA of the CDR3: TGTGCCAGCAGTTGGGGGGGGCAGACCCAGTACTTC.